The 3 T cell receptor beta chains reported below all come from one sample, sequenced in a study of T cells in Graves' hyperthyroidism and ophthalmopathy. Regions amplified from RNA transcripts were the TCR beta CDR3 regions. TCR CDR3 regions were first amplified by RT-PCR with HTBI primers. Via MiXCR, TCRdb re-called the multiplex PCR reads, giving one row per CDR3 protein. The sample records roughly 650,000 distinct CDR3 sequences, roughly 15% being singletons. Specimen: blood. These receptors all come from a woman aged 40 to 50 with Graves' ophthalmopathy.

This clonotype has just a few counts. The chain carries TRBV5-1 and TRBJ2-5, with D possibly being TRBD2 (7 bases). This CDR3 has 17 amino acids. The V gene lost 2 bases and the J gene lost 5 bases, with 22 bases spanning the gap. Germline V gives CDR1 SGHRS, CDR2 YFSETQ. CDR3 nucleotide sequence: TGCGCCAGCAGCTTTATGGGGACTCCGGGGGGCGCCGAGACCCAGTACTTC. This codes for CASSFMGTPGGAETQYF.

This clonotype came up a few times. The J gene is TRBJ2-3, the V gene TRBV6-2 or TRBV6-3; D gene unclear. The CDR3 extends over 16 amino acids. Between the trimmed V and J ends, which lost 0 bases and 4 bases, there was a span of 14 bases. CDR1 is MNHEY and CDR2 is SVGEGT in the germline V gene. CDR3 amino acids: CASSYSRNLRADTQYF. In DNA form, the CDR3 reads TGTGCCAGCAGTTACTCGAGAAATCTCCGCGCAGATACGCAGTATTTT.

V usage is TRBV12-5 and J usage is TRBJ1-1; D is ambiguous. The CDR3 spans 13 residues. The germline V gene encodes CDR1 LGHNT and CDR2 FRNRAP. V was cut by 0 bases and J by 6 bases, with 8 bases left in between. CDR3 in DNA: TGTGCTAGTGGTTTGGTACGGAGGGCTGAAGCTTTCTTT. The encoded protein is CASGLVRRAEAFF.